Reported below is one TCR beta chain. Its antigen remains unknown. As for treatment: oral pan-JAK inhibitor, 5-10 mg twice daily. PBMCs yielded sorted CD4+ and CD8+ T cells. RNA extraction was followed by reverse transcription into cDNA, which acted as the sequencing template. TCRdb's copy holds only in-frame clones and misses some; the assay was immunoSEQ multiplex PCR. Among fewer than 250,000 clones, over 60% were seen once, and the ten largest hold 4% to 4.5%. The data stem from a study of CD8+ T cells in alopecia areata. At the level of the study: Tofacitinib ran for 6 to 18 months before 6 months off drug. Study-wide results and limits: A great number of expanded lesional clones endured in scalp and blood during tofacitinib. In patients, TCRs were shared less clearly than in mice, and HLA may possibly be involved.

The clonotype comes from a human donor with alopecia areata. The material sequenced was CD4+ T cells sorted from blood, taken at week 4, from a patient treated with tofacitinib.

The CDR3 coding sequence is TGCGCCAGCAGCCAAGAGGTTACTAGACAAGAGACCCAGTACTTC. Its translation: CASSQEVTRQETQYF. V and J are TRBV4-3 and TRBJ2-5; D might be TRBD2 (5 bases). From germline, CDR1 is LGHNA and CDR2 YSLEER. V was cut by 0 bases and J by 2 bases, with 10 bases left in between. This CDR3 has 15 amino acids.